Following are 22 T cell receptor beta chains from one sample sequenced in a study of shared clonotypes between healthy human individuals. Repertoires were generated with immunoSEQ multiplex PCR, while TCRdb's copy carries only in-frame clones and drops some. Of over 2,000,000 clones in the sample, 90% to 95% are singletons; the top ten hold over 1.5%. CD8 cells regarded as naive lacked CD45RO, were positively chosen for CCR7, and omitted terminally differentiated effector memory CD45RA+ cells. The sequenced sample consisted of naive CD8+ T cells from PBMCs. The source is a man younger than 35 in good health. Some clones in this sample may be carry-over from other donors' samples.

CDR3 nucleotides: TGTGCCAGCAGTCCCGTTTACGGTCAAGAGACCCAGTACTTC. Its protein is CASSPVYGQETQYF. The V and J genes are TRBV28 and TRBJ2-5; no clear D. Germline CDR1 MDHEN, CDR2 SYDVKM. V dropped 5 bases and J dropped 2 bases, with 12 bases sitting between them. The CDR3 is 14 residues long.

This chain connects TRBV27 to TRBJ2-2; 8 bases agree with TRBD2. CDR1 is MNHEY and CDR2 is SMNVEV in the germline V gene (reference sequence). V shed 0 bases and J 3 bases; nucleotides not matched to a gene: 12. CDR3 length: 19 residues. The CDR3 loop reads CASSLSIRYGRADTGELFF. In DNA, the CDR3 is TGTGCCAGCAGTTTATCGATTCGTTACGGGAGGGCCGACACCGGGGAGCTGTTTTTT.

The chain employs TRBV28 and TRBJ1-1; 10 positions match TRBD1. Germline V CDR1 and CDR2: MDHEN, SYDVKM. CDR3 length: 14 residues. V lost 5 bases to trimming and J lost 11 bases; unmatched junction nucleotides: 11. The CDR3: CASSLRGQGLGAFF. In DNA form, the CDR3 reads TGTGCCAGCAGTCTCCGGGGACAGGGGTTGGGGGCTTTCTTT.

The J gene is TRBJ1-3, the V gene TRBV25-1; the match to TRBD1 covers 10 bases. This CDR3 spans 15 amino acids. V shed 7 bases, J shed 0 bases, and the junction held 3 bases outside the gene matches. Germline V gene data show CDR1 as MGHDK and CDR2 as SYGVNS. Written as DNA, the CDR3 is TGTGCCAGCACCGACAGGGGGCCCTCTGGAAACACCATATATTTT. Translated: CASTDRGPSGNTIYF.

The rearrangement uses TRBV28 and TRBJ2-3; the D gene is possibly TRBD1 (6 bases). In germline, CDR1 is MDHEN, CDR2 SYDVKM. Trimming cost V 4 bases and J 4 bases, with 18 bases left between them. CDR3 size: 16 residues. The CDR3 is CASSSDWDIKADTQYF. CDR3 in DNA: TGTGCCAGCAGTTCCGACTGGGACATAAAAGCAGATACGCAGTATTTT.

As for this clone: Other DNA sequences in the sample encode the same CDR3. DNA of the CDR3: TGTGCCAGCAGTTACTCGACCGGACACAGAACCTACGAGCAGTACTTC. Its translation is CASSYSTGHRTYEQYF. The rearrangement uses TRBV6-5 and TRBJ2-7; D may be TRBD1 (5 bases). CDR1 is MNHEY, CDR2 SVGAGI, per germline. The V end was cut by 0 bases, the J end by 2 bases, with 14 bases between. CDR3 length: 16 residues.

The chain is built from TRBV27 and TRBJ2-7, with a weak D call TRBD2 (5 bases). The CDR3 contains 13 residues. Germline values: CDR1 MNHEY, CDR2 SMNVEV (reference sequence). Between the trimmed V and J ends, which lost 5 bases and 3 bases, there was a span of 11 bases. CDR3: CASSVGLGYEQYF. The DNA of the CDR3 is TGTGCCAGCAGTGTAGGACTGGGCTACGAGCAGTACTTC.

The J gene is TRBJ2-1, the V gene TRBV11-2; tentatively, D is TRBD2 (6 bases). The CDR3 totals 17 residues. CDR1 and CDR2 from the germline V gene are SGHAT and FQNNGV. V was cut by 1 base and J by 0 bases, with 13 bases left in between. The CDR3 nucleotides are TGTGCCAGCAGCTTAGGGAACTCGGAGGGCTCCTACAATGAGCAGTTCTTC. It codes for CASSLGNSEGSYNEQFF.

Written as DNA, the CDR3 is TGTGCCAGCAGTTACTCCCCTCTAGCGGAACTCTACGAGCAGTACTTC. It is translated as CASSYSPLAELYEQYF. The V gene is TRBV6-6, the J gene TRBJ2-7; TRBD2 aligns across 7 bases. Trimming at V came to 0 bases and at J to 3 bases, leaving 8 bases not matched to a gene. The CDR3 is 16 amino acids. The germline CDR1 and CDR2 sequences are MNHNY and SVGAGI (reference sequence).

The chain recombines TRBV9 with TRBJ2-1; perhaps TRBD1 as D (6 bases). Trimming stripped 3 bases from V and 8 bases from J, with 15 bases between. The CDR3 is 14 amino acids. Per the germline V gene, CDR1 is SGDLS and CDR2 is YYNGEE. Here the CDR3 reads CASSGGLAPDEQFF. Written as DNA, the CDR3 is TGTGCCAGCAGCGGGGGGCTAGCCCCCGATGAGCAGTTCTTC. The full variable domain, with the rest looked up from reference TRBV9 and TRBJ2-1, is DSGVTQTPKHLITATGQRVTLRCSPRSGDLSVYWYQQSLDQGLQFLIQYYNGEERAKGNILERFSAQQFPDLHSELNLSSLELGDSALYFCASSGGLAPDEQFFGPGTRLTVL.

This chain connects TRBV5-8 to TRBJ2-7; 10 nucleotides agree with TRBD1. V lost 2 bases, J lost 3 bases, and 2 bases stayed unmatched. Germline V CDR1 and CDR2: SGHTS, YDEGEE. The CDR3 consists of 14 residues. CDR3 sequence reads: CASSFWTGGYEQYF. The CDR3 region has the DNA TGTGCCAGCAGCTTTTGGACAGGGGGCTACGAGCAGTACTTC.

The chain is built from TRBV9 and TRBJ2-1; D remains ambiguous. With 0 bases removed from V and 8 bases from J, the gap between germline ends came to 18 bases. Germline V gives CDR1 SGDLS, CDR2 YYNGEE. This CDR3 region has 16 residues. CDR3 residues: CASSVGPGRSSDEQFF. CDR3 DNA sequence: TGTGCCAGCAGCGTAGGGCCCGGACGAAGCTCCGATGAGCAGTTCTTC.

The chain carries TRBV27 and TRBJ2-2; the D gene is possibly TRBD2 (5 bases). Per germline, CDR1 MNHEY and CDR2 SMNVEV (reference sequence). CDR3 size: 17 residues. The V end lost 5 bases, the J end lost 5 bases, and 21 bases lay between the germline ends. The CDR3 sequence: CASSRLAVWQGTGELFF. The CDR3 nucleotides are TGTGCCAGCAGTCGGCTAGCTGTCTGGCAAGGGACCGGGGAGCTGTTTTTT.

This sequence joins TRBV11-2 and TRBJ2-1, with a tentative D call TRBD1 (6 bases). The germline V and J ends were trimmed by 4 bases and 6 bases, with 16 bases remaining between them. The CDR3 contains 15 residues. Germline V gives CDR1 SGHAT, CDR2 FQNNGV. CDR3 region: CASSWVRRGSNEQFF. In DNA, the CDR3 is TGTGCCAGCAGCTGGGTAAGAAGGGGGAGCAATGAGCAGTTCTTC.

Only a few counts were recorded for this clone. This rearrangement joins TRBV9 to TRBJ1-5; TRBD1 might be the D (5 bases). The V end lost 3 bases, the J end lost 4 bases, and 11 bases lay between the germline ends. This CDR3 is 14 amino acids long. Germline V gives CDR1 SGDLS, CDR2 YYNGEE. The CDR3 loop is CASSAGAGNQPQHF. CDR3 in DNA: TGTGCCAGCAGCGCAGGAGCAGGGAATCAGCCCCAGCATTTT.

Points on this clone: One end of the junction varies from germline; a read error may be responsible. The genes are TRBV29-1 and TRBJ2-3, with a weak D call TRBD2 (5 bases). The germline CDR1 and CDR2 sequences are SQVTM and ANQGSEA. The CDR3 consists of 19 residues. The DNA for the CDR3 is TGCAGCGTGGAAGTGGGTATTGCCCACCGGGGAGTGGGTAAAGATACGCAGTATTTT. This codes for CSVEVGIAHRGVGKDTQYF.

CDR3 nucleotides: TGTGCCAGCAGCTTGCTATCCGGGAGGGCAGATACGCAGTATTTT. It is translated as CASSLLSGRADTQYF. This chain connects TRBV5-6 to TRBJ2-3; 8 nucleotides line up with TRBD2. The CDR3 is 15 residues long. Germline lookup yields CDR1 SGHDT and CDR2 YYEEEE. The trim removed 1 base at V and 4 bases at J, leaving 5 bases unmatched.

The V call is TRBV6-4, the J call TRBJ2-7; 13 bases match TRBD2. The V gene's germline CDR1 is MRHNA and CDR2 SNTAGT. The V segment lost 4 bases and the J segment 1 base; nucleotides outside the gene matches: 4. The CDR3 is 16 amino acids. The CDR3 protein is CASSGGLAGESYEQYF. In DNA form, the CDR3 reads TGTGCCAGCAGTGGCGGACTAGCGGGGGAGTCCTACGAGCAGTACTTC.

This chain joins TRBV11-2 and TRBJ2-1, with D possibly matching TRBD1 (5 bases). Germline assignment: CDR1 SGHAT and CDR2 FQNNGV. CDR3 size: 16 residues. V lost 3 bases, J lost 8 bases, and 20 bases lay in between. In nucleotides, the CDR3 is TGTGCCAGCAGCTTTCTCCGACAGTTAATGAAGGATGAGCAGTTCTTC. It yields the protein CASSFLRQLMKDEQFF.

The chain carries TRBV7-2 and TRBJ2-3; maybe TRBD2 (5 bases). There are 13 residues in the CDR3. Trimming pared 5 bases from V and 5 bases from J, leaving 11 bases between. Germline V gene lookup returns CDR1 SGHTA and CDR2 FQGNSA. The CDR3 loop is CASSLPRGDTQYF. CDR3 nucleotide sequence: TGTGCCAGCAGCCTACCACGGGGAGATACGCAGTATTTT. Variable domain in full (rest from reference TRBV7-2 and TRBJ2-3): GAGVSQSPSNKVTEKGKDVELRCDPISGHTALYWYRQSLGQGLEFLIYFQGNSAPDKSGLPSDRFSAERTGGSVSTLTIQRTQQEDSAVYLCASSLPRGDTQYFGPGTRLTVL.

This clone was picked up a small number of times. This chain links TRBV27 with TRBJ2-1; D perhaps matches TRBD2 (5 bases). The germline CDR1 and CDR2 sequences are MNHEY and SMNVEV (reference sequence). The V end was cut by 4 bases, the J end by 2 bases, with 12 bases between. The CDR3 loop spans 15 amino acids. The CDR3 DNA sequence: TGTGCCAGCAGTTCATCAGCGGTCCCCTACAATGAGCAGTTCTTC. Translated, it gives CASSSSAVPYNEQFF.

The J gene is TRBJ1-1, the V gene TRBV7-8, with D perhaps matching TRBD1 (5 bases). This CDR3 is 13 amino acids long. Per germline, CDR1 SGHVS and CDR2 FQNEAQ. V dropped 7 bases and J dropped 3 bases, with 12 bases sitting between them. The CDR3 protein is CASIPGGYTEAFF. The DNA for the CDR3 is TGTGCCAGCATCCCCGGGGGGTACACTGAAGCTTTCTTT.